This T cell receptor beta chain was sequenced in a study of CD8 T cells in ankylosing spondylitis. Regarding the study as a whole: Seven to nine highly homologous variants formed a TCR beta motif that appeared characteristic of ankylosing spondylitis blood. Disease-associated clones were reportedly significantly overrepresented in matched ankylosing spondylitis synovial fluid. With a CD8+ phenotype, disease-linked clones were relatively rare in peripheral blood.

It was by quantitative 5'-RACE with molecular barcodes that TCR beta libraries were made. TCRdb itself ran the 5' RACE reads through MiXCR, one entry per CDR3 protein. The sample has hundreds of thousands of distinct CDR3 sequences, approximately 12% seen once. This clonotype was counted between two and nine times. Its matching antigen is unknown. This CDR3 is built from 15 residues. With V trimmed by 5 bases and J by 1 base, 3 bases remained unmatched. Germline-derived CDR1 and CDR2 are SEHNR and FQNEAQ (reference sequence). The chain employs TRBV7-9 and TRBJ2-2; 8 positions match TRBD1. The material sequenced was blood, either unsorted or a sorted T cell fraction (not recorded which). The receptor was derived from a male donor with ankylosing spondylitis. The CDR3 here is CASSTGTGNTGELFF. The DNA of the CDR3 is TGTGCCAGCAGCACCGGGACAGGGAACACCGGGGAGCTGTTTTTT.